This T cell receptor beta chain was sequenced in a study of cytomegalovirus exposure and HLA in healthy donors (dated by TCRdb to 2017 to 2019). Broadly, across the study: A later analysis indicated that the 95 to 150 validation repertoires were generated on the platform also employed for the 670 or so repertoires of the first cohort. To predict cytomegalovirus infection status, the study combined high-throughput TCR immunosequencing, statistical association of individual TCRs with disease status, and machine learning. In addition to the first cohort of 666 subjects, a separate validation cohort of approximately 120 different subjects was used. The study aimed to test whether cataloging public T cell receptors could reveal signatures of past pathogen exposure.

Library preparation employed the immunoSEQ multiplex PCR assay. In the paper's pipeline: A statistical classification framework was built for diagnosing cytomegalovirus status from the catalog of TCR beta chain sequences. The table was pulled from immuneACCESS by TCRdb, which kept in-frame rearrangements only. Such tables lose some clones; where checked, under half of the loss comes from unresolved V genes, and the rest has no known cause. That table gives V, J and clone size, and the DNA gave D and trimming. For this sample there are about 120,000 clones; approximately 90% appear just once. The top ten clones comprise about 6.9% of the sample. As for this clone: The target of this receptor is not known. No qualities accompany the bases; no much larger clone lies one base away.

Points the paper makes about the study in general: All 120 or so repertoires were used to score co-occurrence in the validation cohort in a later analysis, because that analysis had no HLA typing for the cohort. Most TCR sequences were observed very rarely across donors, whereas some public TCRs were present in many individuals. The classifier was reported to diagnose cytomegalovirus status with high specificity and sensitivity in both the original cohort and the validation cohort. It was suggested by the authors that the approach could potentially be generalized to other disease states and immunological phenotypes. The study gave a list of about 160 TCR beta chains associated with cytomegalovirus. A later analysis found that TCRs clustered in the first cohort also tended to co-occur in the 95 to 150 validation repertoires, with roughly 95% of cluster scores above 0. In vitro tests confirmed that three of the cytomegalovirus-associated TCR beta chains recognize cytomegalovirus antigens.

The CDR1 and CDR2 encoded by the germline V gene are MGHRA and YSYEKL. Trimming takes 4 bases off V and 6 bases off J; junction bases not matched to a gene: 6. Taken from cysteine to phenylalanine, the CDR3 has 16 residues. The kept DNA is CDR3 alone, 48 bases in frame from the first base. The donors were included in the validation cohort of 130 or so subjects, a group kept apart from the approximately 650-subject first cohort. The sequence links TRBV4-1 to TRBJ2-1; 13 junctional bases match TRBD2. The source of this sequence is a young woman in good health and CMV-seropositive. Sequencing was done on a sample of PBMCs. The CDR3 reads CASSRSGTSGINEQFF. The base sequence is TGCGCCAGCAGCCGGTCCGGGACTAGCGGGATCAATGAGCAGTTCTTC.